The present T cell receptor beta chain was sequenced within a study of CXCR3-negative and CXCR3-positive naive CD8 T cells. Note on this clonotype: Its antigen is unidentified.

Study outcomes and limitations: Similarly elevated diversity marked both naive subsets, with memory CD8+ cells showing far lower diversity. For CXCR3-positive naive cells, TRB CDR3s were more hydrophobic than those of CXCR3-negative naive cells. Naive CXCR3-negative cells resembled naive CXCR3-positive cells in TRBV-TRBJ usage; memory cells differed.

Each TRB cDNA library was prepared by 5' RACE (with UMI labels). TCRdb re-called the 5' RACE reads and catalogs CDR3 proteins one per entry, DNA excluded. The sample has some 60,000 distinct CDR3 sequences, and its top ten clones hold 0.53%. The sequence was obtained from a human donor in good health. Some clones in this sample may be carry-over from other donors' samples. The sample consisted of naive CXCR3+ CD8+ T cells from blood. The subset: CD45RO-CCR7+CD27+CD95- naive CD8+ T cells expressing CXCR3 (TNR3+).

The CDR3 region is CASSLGTGEDTQYF. V usage is TRBV7-6 and J usage is TRBJ2-3; TCRdb indicates TRBD1, and absent DNA this call remains unverified. Germline V CDR1 and CDR2: SGHVS, FNYEAQ. This CDR3 has 14 residues. Full variable domain (missing parts from reference TRBV7-6 and TRBJ2-3): GAGVSQSPRYKVTKRGQDVALRCDPISGHVSLYWYRQALGQGPEFLTYFNYEAQQDKSGLPNDRFSAERPEGSISTLTIQRTEQRDSAMYRCASSLGTGEDTQYFGPGTRLTVL.